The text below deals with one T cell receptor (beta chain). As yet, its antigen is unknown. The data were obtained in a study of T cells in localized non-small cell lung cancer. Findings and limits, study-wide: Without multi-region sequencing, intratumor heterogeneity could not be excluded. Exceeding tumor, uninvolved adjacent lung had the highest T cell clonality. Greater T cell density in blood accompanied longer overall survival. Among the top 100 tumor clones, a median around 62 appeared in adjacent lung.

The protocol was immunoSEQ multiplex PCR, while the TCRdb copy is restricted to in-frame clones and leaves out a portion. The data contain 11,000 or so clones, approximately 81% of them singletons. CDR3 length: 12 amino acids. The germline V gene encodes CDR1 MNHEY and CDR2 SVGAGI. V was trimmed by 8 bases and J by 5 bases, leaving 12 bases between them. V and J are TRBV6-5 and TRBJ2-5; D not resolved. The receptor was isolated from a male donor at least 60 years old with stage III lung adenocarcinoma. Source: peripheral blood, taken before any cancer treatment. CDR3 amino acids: CASGFSMETQYF. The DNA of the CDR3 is TGTGCCAGCGGCTTTAGTATGGAGACCCAGTACTTC.